These 2 T cell receptor beta chains share one sample of origin, sequenced in a study of blood T cell repertoires in COVID-19. Libraries were prepared by immunoSEQ multiplex PCR; TCRdb keeps only in-frame clonotypes and omits some of them. Found here are roughly 250,000 clones, approximately 82% of them singletons; the top ten hold 4% to 6%. The sequenced material came from peripheral blood. The receptors shown here come from a woman of 80 years or more with active or convalescent COVID-19.

In DNA form, the CDR3 reads TGTGCCAGCAGCGGCGGAGGGGATGGGGCCAACGTCCTGACTTTC. Protein: CASSGGGDGANVLTF. This rearrangement joins TRBV5-4 to TRBJ2-6; TRBD2 might be the D (6 bases). CDR1 and CDR2 from the germline V gene are SGHNT and YYREEE (reference sequence). CDR3 length: 15 residues. Trimming removed 4 bases from V and 3 bases from J, with 11 bases in between.

This clone was seen only a few times. The CDR3 coding sequence is TGTGCCACCAGTGACTCTACAGAACTCCAAGAGACCCAGTACTTC. It specifies CATSDSTELQETQYF. The V call is TRBV24-1, the J call TRBJ2-5, with D unresolved. The V end lost 4 bases, the J end lost 1 base, and 12 bases lay between the germline ends. This CDR3 region has 15 residues. Germline-derived CDR1 and CDR2 are KGHDR and SFDVKD.